The source of this T cell receptor (beta chain) is a study of blood T cell repertoires in COVID-19. On the study more broadly: Samples came from the United States, Italy and Spain, spanning acute and convalescent COVID-19. From T cells, B-cell-depleted T cells, or PBMCs came the material, which was cDNA or gDNA.

Germline values: CDR1 LNHDA, CDR2 SQIVND (reference sequence). V dropped 6 bases and J dropped 7; count of bases not matched to a gene: 8. The CDR3 runs 15 residues. In the study's own analysis: The assay estimated nucleated cells by amplifying reference gene primers. The table came from immunoSEQ multiplex PCR; TCRdb's copy has only in-frame clones and leaves some out. The V and J calls and clone size come from that table; D and trimming were worked out from the DNA. The data contain just over 95,000 clones, about four fifths of them singletons. The chain employs TRBV19 and TRBJ2-1; 11 bases are a match to TRBD2. The sample consisted of peripheral blood. This receptor was taken from a man of 80 years or more with acute or convalescent COVID-19. The CDR3 protein is CASRGLAGGINEQFF. The CDR3 DNA follows: TGTGCCAGTAGGGGGCTAGCGGGAGGCATTAATGAGCAGTTCTTC.